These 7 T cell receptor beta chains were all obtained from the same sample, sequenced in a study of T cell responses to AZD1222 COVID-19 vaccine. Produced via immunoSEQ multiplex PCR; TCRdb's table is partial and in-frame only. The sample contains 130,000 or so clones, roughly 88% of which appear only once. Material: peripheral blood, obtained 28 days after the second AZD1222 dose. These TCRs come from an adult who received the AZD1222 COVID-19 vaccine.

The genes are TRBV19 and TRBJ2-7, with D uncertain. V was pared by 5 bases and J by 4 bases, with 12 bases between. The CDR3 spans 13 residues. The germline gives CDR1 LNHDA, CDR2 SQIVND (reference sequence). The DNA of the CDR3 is TGTGCCAGTAGTGCCACAATCTCATACGAGCAGTACTTC. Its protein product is CASSATISYEQYF.

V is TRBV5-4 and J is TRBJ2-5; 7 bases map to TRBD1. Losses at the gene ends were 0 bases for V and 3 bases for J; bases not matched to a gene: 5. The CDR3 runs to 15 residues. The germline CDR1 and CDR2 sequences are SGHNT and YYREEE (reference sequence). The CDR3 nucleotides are TGTGCCAGCAGCTTGGGACTCAGGGGGAAAGAGACCCAGTACTTC. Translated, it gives CASSLGLRGKETQYF. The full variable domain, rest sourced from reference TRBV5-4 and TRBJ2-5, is ETGVTQSPTHLIKTRGQQVTLRCSSQSGHNTVSWYQQALGQGPQFIFQYYREEENGRGNFPPRFSGLQFPNYSSELNVNALELDDSALYLCASSLGLRGKETQYFGPGTRLLVL.

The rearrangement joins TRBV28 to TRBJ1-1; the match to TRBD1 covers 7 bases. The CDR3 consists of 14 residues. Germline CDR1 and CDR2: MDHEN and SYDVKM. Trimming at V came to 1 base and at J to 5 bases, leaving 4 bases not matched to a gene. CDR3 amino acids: CASSLLQGVTEAFF. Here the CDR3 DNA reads TGTGCCAGCAGTTTATTGCAGGGGGTAACTGAAGCTTTCTTT. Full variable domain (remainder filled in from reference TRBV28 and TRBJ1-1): DVKVTQSSRYLVKRTGEKVFLECVQDMDHENMFWYRQDPGLGLRLIYFSYDVKMKEKGDIPEGYSVSREKKERFSLILESASTNQTSMYLCASSLLQGVTEAFFGQGTRLTVV.

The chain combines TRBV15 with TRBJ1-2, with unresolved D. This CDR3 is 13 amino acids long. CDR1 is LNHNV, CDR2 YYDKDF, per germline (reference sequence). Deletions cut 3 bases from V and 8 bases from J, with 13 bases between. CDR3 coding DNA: TGTGCCACCAGCAGTAACCCCCGGGAGGGCTACACCTTC. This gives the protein CATSSNPREGYTF.

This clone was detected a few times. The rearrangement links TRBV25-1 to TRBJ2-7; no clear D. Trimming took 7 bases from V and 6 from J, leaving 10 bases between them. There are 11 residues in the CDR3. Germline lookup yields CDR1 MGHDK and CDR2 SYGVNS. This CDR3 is CASIGVGEQYF. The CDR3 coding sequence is TGTGCCAGCATAGGTGTCGGCGAGCAGTACTTC.

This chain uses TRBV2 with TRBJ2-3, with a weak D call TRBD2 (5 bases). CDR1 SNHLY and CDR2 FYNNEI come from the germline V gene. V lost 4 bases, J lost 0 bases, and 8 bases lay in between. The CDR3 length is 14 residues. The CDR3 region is CASSGRTSTDTQYF. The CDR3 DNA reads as TGTGCCAGCAGTGGCAGGACTAGCACAGATACGCAGTATTTT.

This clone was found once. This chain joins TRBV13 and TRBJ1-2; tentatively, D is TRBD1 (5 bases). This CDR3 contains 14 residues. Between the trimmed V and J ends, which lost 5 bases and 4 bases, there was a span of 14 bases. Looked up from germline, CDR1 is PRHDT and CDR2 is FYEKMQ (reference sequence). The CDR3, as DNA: TGTGCCAGCAGCCCCAGGGATCCTTCCTATGGCTACACCTTC. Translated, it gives CASSPRDPSYGYTF.